The 7 T cell receptor beta chains below were found in one sample sequenced in a study of Tregs in tolerant kidney transplant recipients. Only in-frame clones appear in the TCRdb table, and some are missing; sequencing was by immunoSEQ multiplex PCR. This repertoire shows about 240,000 clones, approximately 84% found once; its top ten account for about 0.58%. Input material: CD4+ T cells from blood. These receptors all stem from a human donor in good health.

The chain joins TRBV2 to TRBJ1-1; D remains ambiguous. The CDR3 is 15 residues long. Trimming removed 6 bases from V and 1 base from J, with 15 bases in between. CDR1 and CDR2 from the germline V gene are SNHLY and FYNNEI. The CDR3: CASRRAPTENTEAFF. The CDR3 region has the DNA TGTGCCAGCAGGAGAGCACCGACGGAGAACACTGAAGCTTTCTTT.

The gene calls are TRBV5-4 and TRBJ2-1, with 7 bases fitting TRBD2. The CDR3 runs 18 residues. CDR1 and CDR2 from the germline V gene are SGHNT and YYREEE (reference sequence). The V segment lost 2 bases and the J segment 4 bases; nucleotides outside the gene matches: 15. Here the CDR3 reads CASSFWSSGPRGYNEQFF. The DNA for the CDR3 is TGTGCCAGCAGCTTCTGGAGTAGCGGGCCCCGAGGGTACAATGAGCAGTTCTTC. The full variable domain, with the rest looked up from reference TRBV5-4 and TRBJ2-1, is ETGVTQSPTHLIKTRGQQVTLRCSSQSGHNTVSWYQQALGQGPQFIFQYYREEENGRGNFPPRFSGLQFPNYSSELNVNALELDDSALYLCASSFWSSGPRGYNEQFFGPGTRLTVL.

The chain employs TRBV5-5 and TRBJ2-1; D remains ambiguous. V lost 0 bases and J lost 5, with 9 bases in between. The germline V gene encodes CDR1 SGHKS and CDR2 YYEKEE (reference sequence). CDR3 length: 14 residues. The CDR3, as DNA: TGTGCCAGCAGCTTGGAGGGTGTCAACAATGAGCAGTTCTTC. Translating gives CASSLEGVNNEQFF.

V usage is TRBV18 and J usage is TRBJ1-5, with 8 nucleotides matching TRBD1. With V trimmed by 6 bases and J by 6 bases, 7 bases remained unmatched. The CDR3 has 14 residues. The germline CDR1 and CDR2 sequences are KGHSH and LQKENI. The CDR3 sequence is CASSGQGGGQPQHF. The CDR3 coding sequence is TGTGCCAGCTCCGGACAGGGAGGGGGTCAGCCCCAGCATTTT.

V usage is TRBV27 and J usage is TRBJ2-7; TRBD1 or TRBD2 may be the D gene (5 bases each). The CDR3 runs 14 residues. Trimming shortened V by 6 bases and J by 2 bases, and 14 bases separated the two germline ends. CDR1 is MNHEY, CDR2 SMNVEV, per germline (reference sequence). CDR3 loop: CASSLPGPTYEQYF. CDR3 bases: TGTGCCAGCAGCCTCCCGGGACCCACCTACGAGCAGTACTTC.

The CDR3 DNA reads TGTGCCAGCAGCAGGGGGGTGGCTAGCCTAAGCACAGATACGCAGTATTTT. Its translation: CASSRGVASLSTDTQYF. The rearrangement uses TRBV5-4 and TRBJ2-3; D is tentatively TRBD1 or TRBD2 (6 bases each). Trimming took 4 bases from V and 0 from J, leaving 18 bases between them. CDR3 size: 17 residues. The germline CDR1 and CDR2 sequences are SGHNT and YYREEE (reference sequence). The whole variable domain, filled in from reference TRBV5-4 and TRBJ2-3, reads ETGVTQSPTHLIKTRGQQVTLRCSSQSGHNTVSWYQQALGQGPQFIFQYYREEENGRGNFPPRFSGLQFPNYSSELNVNALELDDSALYLCASSRGVASLSTDTQYFGPGTRLTVL.

The chain has TRBV6-1 and TRBJ1-5; tentative D call: TRBD1 (6 bases). The CDR3 covers 13 residues. V was cut by 5 bases and J by 2 bases, with 7 bases left in between. CDR1 and CDR2 from the germline V gene are MNHNS and SASEGT. The CDR3, as DNA: TGTGCCAGCAGTAGACAGGGCAATCAGCCCCAGCATTTT. It is translated as CASSRQGNQPQHF.